The clone carrying this T cell receptor beta chain was observed a handful of times. The antigen remains undetermined. TCRdb reprocessed the reads with MiXCR, giving one entry per CDR3 protein. The profile covers 510,000 or so distinct CDR3 sequences, with around 27% appearing a single time and approximately 13% taken by the ten largest. Trimming pared 4 bases from V and 2 bases from J, leaving 4 bases between. The CDR3 is 12 amino acids. Germline-derived CDR1 and CDR2 are KGHDR and SFDVKD. The sample belongs to a study of T cell repertoires in cytomegalovirus infection. Study information: Indications came from public TCR beta signatures; they pointed to CMV infection and to a matching HLA type. Study results and limitations: The ex vivo response showed dominance by HLA-C-restricted CMV-specific TCR beta clonotypes. Totalled public TCR beta family frequency picked out people who carried CMV plus the relevant HLA.

This clonotype originated in a human donor in good health (CMV status not recorded). Some clones in this sample may be carry-over from other donors' samples. V usage is TRBV24-1 and J usage is TRBJ1-2; D is uncertain. Source material: PBMCs. CDR3 coding DNA: TGTGCCACCAGTGAAGGGAACTATGGCTACACCTTC. Residues: CATSEGNYGYTF.